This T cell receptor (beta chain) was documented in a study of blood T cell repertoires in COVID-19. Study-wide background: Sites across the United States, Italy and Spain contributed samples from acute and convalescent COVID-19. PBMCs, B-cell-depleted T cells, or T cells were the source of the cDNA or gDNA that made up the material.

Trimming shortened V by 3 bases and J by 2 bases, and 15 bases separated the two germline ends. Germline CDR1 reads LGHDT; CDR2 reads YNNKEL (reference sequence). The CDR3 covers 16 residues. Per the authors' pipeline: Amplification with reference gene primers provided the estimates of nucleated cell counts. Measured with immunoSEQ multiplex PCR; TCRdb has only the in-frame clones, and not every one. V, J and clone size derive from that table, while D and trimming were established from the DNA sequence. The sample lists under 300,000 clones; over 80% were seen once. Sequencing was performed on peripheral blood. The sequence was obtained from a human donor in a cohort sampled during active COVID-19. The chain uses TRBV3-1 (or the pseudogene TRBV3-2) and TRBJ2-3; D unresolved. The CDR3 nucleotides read TGTGCCAGCAGCCAGGGTAGCTCGATAAACACAGATACGCAGTATTTT. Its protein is CASSQGSSINTDTQYF.